This entry features one T cell receptor (beta chain) sequence. What it recognizes is unknown. These data are taken from a study of blood T cells in healthy people across ages. The study, taken as a whole, reports: Naive T cell percentage showed a strong correlation with the diversity of TCR beta. Age showed a roughly linear inverse relationship with TCR beta diversity per million T cells.

Together with a sample-barcoded 5' primer, a J-beta primer mix was included in a second PCR lasting roughly 6 to 12 cycles. TCRdb independently ran MiXCR on the 5' RACE reads; one entry per CDR3 protein. Among approximately 1,000,000 distinct CDR3 sequences listed, roughly two fifths were seen once. RNA extraction gave at least 5 micrograms of total RNA per sample. Germline CDR1 and CDR2: DFQATT and SNEGSKA (reference sequence). V lost 6 bases, J lost 0 bases, and 12 bases lay in between. There are 15 residues in the CDR3. The TCR originated in a man aged 18-30 years in good health. Sequenced: blood. The rearrangement uses TRBV20-1 and TRBJ2-6, with D maybe TRBD1 (6 bases). CDR3 DNA: TGCAGTGCGAAGACAGGTTCCTCTGGGGCCAACGTCCTGACTTTC. Translating it yields CSAKTGSSGANVLTF.